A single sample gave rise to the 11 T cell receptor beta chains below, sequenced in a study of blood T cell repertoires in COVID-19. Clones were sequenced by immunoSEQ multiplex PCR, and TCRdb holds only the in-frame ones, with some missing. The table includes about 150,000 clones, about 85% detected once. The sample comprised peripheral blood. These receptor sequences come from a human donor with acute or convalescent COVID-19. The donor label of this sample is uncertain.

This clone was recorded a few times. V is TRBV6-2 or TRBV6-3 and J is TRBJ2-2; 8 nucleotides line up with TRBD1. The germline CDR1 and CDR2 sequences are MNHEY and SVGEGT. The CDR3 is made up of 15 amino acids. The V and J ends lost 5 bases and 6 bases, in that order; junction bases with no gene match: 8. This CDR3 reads CASSDRGHRAGELFF. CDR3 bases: TGTGCCAGCAGTGACAGGGGTCACCGGGCCGGGGAGCTGTTTTTT.

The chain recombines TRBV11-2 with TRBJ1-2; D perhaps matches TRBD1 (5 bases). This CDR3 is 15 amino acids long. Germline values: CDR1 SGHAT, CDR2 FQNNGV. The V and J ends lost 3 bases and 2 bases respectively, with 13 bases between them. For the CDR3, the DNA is TGTGCCAGCAGCTTTAGCTCGGGGGGAAACTATGGCTACACCTTC. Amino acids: CASSFSSGGNYGYTF.

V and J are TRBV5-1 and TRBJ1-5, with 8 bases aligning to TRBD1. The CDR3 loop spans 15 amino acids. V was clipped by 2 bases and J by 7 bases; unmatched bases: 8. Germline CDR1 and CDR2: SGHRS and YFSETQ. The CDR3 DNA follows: TGCGCCAGCAGCTTACAGGGGGAAAATCTGCAGCCCCAGCATTTT. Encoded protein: CASSLQGENLQPQHF.

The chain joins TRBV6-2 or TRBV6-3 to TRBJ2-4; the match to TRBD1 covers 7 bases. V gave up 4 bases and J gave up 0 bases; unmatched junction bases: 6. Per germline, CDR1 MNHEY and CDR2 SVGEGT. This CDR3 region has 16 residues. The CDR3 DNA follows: TGTGCCAGCAGTTCCAGACAGGGTAGAGCCAAAAACATTCAGTACTTC. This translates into CASSSRQGRAKNIQYF.

CDR3: CASSTYRGDGTEAFF. The CDR3 DNA reads TGTGCCAGCAGCACATACAGGGGGGACGGCACTGAAGCTTTCTTT. The chain is built from TRBV7-9 and TRBJ1-1; 8 bases agree with TRBD1. Per germline, CDR1 SEHNR and CDR2 FQNEAQ (reference sequence). Trimming cost V 5 bases and J 4 bases; bases outside gene matches: 9. The CDR3 is 15 amino acids.

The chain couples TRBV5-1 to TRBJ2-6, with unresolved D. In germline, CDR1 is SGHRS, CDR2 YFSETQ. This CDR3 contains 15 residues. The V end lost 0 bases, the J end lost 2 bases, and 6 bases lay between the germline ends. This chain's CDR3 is CASSLAVAGANVLTF. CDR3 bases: TGCGCCAGCAGCTTGGCGGTCGCTGGGGCCAACGTCCTGACTTTC.

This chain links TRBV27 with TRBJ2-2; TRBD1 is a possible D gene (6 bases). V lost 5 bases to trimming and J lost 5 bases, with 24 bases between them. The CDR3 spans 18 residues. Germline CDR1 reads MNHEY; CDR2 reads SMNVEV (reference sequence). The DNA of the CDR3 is TGTGCCAGCAGTCCCCGAAGAGGGGGAGATCGTGGTACCGGGGAGCTGTTTTTT. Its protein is CASSPRRGGDRGTGELFF.

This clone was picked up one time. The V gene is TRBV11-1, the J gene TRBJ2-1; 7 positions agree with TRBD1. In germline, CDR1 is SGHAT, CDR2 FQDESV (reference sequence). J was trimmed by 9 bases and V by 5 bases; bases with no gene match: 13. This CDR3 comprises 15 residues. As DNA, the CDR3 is TGTGCCAGCAGCCTTTCTCGCAGGGGGTTTAGTGAGCAGTTCTTC. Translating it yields CASSLSRRGFSEQFF. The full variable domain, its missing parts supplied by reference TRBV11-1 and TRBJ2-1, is EAEVAQSPRYKITEKSQAVAFWCDPISGHATLYWYRQILGQGPELLVQFQDESVVDDSQLPKDRFSAERLKGVDSTLKIQPAELGDSAMYLCASSLSRRGFSEQFFGPGTRLTVL.

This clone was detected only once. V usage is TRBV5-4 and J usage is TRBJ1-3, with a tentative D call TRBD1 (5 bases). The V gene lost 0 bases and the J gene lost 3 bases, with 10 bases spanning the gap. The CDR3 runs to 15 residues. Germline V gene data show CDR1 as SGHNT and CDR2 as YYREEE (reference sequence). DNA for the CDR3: TGTGCCAGCAGCTTGGCCGGGGGAATTGGAAACACCATATATTTT. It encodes CASSLAGGIGNTIYF. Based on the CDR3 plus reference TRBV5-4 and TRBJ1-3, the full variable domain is ETGVTQSPTHLIKTRGQQVTLRCSSQSGHNTVSWYQQALGQGPQFIFQYYREEENGRGNFPPRFSGLQFPNYSSELNVNALELDDSALYLCASSLAGGIGNTIYFGEGSWLTVV.

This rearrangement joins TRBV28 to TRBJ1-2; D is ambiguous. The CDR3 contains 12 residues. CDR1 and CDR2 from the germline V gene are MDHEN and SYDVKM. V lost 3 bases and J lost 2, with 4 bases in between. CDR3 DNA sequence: TGTGCCAGCAGTTTCCGGAACTATGGCTACACCTTC. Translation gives CASSFRNYGYTF.

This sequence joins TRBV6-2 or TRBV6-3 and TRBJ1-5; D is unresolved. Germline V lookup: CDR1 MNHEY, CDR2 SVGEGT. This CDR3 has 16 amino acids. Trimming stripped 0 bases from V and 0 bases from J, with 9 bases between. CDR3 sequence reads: CASSYSPGLSNQPQHF. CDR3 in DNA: TGTGCCAGCAGTTACTCGCCAGGACTTAGCAATCAGCCCCAGCATTTT.